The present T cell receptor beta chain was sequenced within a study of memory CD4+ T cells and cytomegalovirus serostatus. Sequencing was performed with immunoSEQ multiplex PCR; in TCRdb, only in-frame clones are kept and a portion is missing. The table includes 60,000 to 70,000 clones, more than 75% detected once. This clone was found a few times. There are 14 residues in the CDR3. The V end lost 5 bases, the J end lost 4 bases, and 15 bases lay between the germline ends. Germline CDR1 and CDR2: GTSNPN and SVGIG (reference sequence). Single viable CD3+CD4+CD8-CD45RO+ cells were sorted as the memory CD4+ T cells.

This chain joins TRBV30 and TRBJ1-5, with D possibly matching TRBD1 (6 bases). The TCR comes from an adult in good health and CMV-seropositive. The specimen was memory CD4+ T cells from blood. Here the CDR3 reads CAWGPGTPNQPQHF. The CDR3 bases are TGTGCCTGGGGCCCCGGGACACCTAATCAGCCCCAGCATTTT.